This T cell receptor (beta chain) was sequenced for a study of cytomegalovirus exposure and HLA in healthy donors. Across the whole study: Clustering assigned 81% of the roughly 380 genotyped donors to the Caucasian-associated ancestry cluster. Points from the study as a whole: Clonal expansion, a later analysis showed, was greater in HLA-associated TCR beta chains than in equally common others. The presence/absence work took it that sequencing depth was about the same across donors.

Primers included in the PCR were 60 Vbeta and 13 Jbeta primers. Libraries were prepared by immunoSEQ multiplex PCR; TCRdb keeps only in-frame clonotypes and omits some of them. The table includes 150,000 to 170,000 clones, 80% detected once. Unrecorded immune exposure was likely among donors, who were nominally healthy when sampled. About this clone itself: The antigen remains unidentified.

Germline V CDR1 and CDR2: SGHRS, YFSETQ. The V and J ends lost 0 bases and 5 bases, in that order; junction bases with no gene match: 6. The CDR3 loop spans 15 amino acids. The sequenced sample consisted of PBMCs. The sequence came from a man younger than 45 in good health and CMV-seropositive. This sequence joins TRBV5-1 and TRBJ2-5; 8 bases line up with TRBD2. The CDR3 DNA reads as TGCGCCAGCAGCTTGGGGACAGCGGGAGCGGAGACCCAGTACTTC. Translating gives CASSLGTAGAETQYF.